Included here is one TCR beta chain sequence, with context. Its target is unknown. Relative to the germline gene, one junction end is altered; a read error may explain this. The sample originates from a study of Ad26.COV2.S vaccination and SARS-CoV-2 variants. The study, taken as a whole, reports: The study found higher spike-specific TCR breadth in vaccine than placebo recipients.

The CDR3 covers 13 residues. Germline loops: CDR1 MNHEY, CDR2 SVGAGI. Treatment denoted: some 19 received Ad26.COV2.S at low or high dose, single or two shots; about 5 received placebo; per-sample allocation not given. After the first vaccine or placebo injection, samples were drawn on day 63. Boston provided a donor who was an adult aged 18-55 years. The protocol was immunoSEQ multiplex PCR, while the TCRdb copy is restricted to in-frame clones and leaves out a portion. This sample yields about 680,000 clones, of which 70% to 90% are seen a single time; 1.5% belongs to the top ten. Sequenced material: peripheral blood, taken in a trial of Ad26.COV2.S vaccine versus placebo. This TCR was recovered from a person aged 18-60 years who received the Ad26.COV2.S COVID-19 vaccine or a placebo. This chain joins TRBV6-5 and TRBJ1-5; tentatively, D is TRBD1 (6 bases). The CDR3 sequence: CASLEGGKQPQHF. The CDR3 DNA reads as TGTGCCAGCCTGGAGGGGGGCAAGCAGCCCCAGCATTTT.